Sequencing of this T cell receptor beta chain was carried out in a study of regulatory T cells in long-lasting Graves disease. Study outcomes and limitations: Samples came from peripheral blood alone, without thyroid tissue. There was favoring of TRBV28, TRBJ1-2 and TRBJ2-5 in persistent disease.

For TCR beta, libraries came from iRepertoire HTBI primers and Arm-PCR of CDR3 regions. TCRdb redid the calling of the multiplex PCR reads with MiXCR, one entry per CDR3 protein. Of fewer than 650,000 distinct CDR3 sequences listed, roughly 15% were seen once; the top ten hold under 20%. The time point denotes: newly diagnosed GD, antithyroid drugs for less than 3 months. PBMC RNA was the source of the TCR library. The guidelines of the American Thyroid Association were the basis for diagnosing Graves' disease. This clonotype was found a few times. The antigen is undetermined. Germline CDR1 and CDR2: MGHRA and YSYEKL. The trim removed 0 bases at V and 2 bases at J, leaving 4 bases unmatched. This CDR3 region has 16 residues. This sample was shared with a second study, whose subject was T cells in Graves' hyperthyroidism and ophthalmopathy. That study reports: The study enrolled patients aged 18 to 65 with newly diagnosed hyperthyroidism of under 2 months' duration.

The sequencing used peripheral blood mononuclear cells (PBMCs), collected at new diagnosis, from a patient treated with antithyroid drugs. The receptor was derived from a woman in her twenties or thirties with Graves disease. The V call is TRBV4-1, the J call TRBJ2-1; 7 bases are shared with TRBD2. CDR3 sequence reads: CASSQEAGAAYNEQFF. The CDR3 DNA sequence: TGCGCCAGCAGCCAAGAGGCGGGAGCTGCCTACAATGAGCAGTTCTTC.